This T cell receptor (beta chain) is from a study of cytomegalovirus exposure and HLA in healthy donors. Amplification used 60 Vbeta primers and 13 Jbeta primers. Sequencing used immunoSEQ multiplex PCR; TCRdb keeps in-frame clones, though not all of them. The sample yields under 200,000 clones, 86% seen once. When sampled, the donors appeared nominally healthy, though they likely had unrecorded immune exposures. Study conclusions and caveats: Researchers counted 180 or so TCR beta chains as cytomegalovirus-associated. Follow-up analysis found HLA locus-dependent TCR association rates, highest for DRB1 and lowest for HLA-C.

Germline CDR1 SGDLS, CDR2 YYNGEE. The length of the CDR3 is 13 residues. V was trimmed by 2 bases and J by 4 bases, leaving 9 bases between them. This clone was seen only once. Its antigen remains unknown. V usage is TRBV9 and J usage is TRBJ2-5; a weak D match, TRBD1 (5 bases). This clonotype originated in a young woman in good health and CMV-seronegative. The source material was PBMCs. Here the CDR3 reads CASSVKGLETQYF. CDR3 nucleotide sequence: TGTGCCAGCAGCGTGAAGGGGTTAGAGACCCAGTACTTC. The full variable domain, its missing parts supplied by reference TRBV9 and TRBJ2-5, is DSGVTQTPKHLITATGQRVTLRCSPRSGDLSVYWYQQSLDQGLQFLIQYYNGEERAKGNILERFSAQQFPDLHSELNLSSLELGDSALYFCASSVKGLETQYFGPGTRLLVL.